This TCR beta chain originates from a study of T-cell reconstitution after alpha-beta-depleted transplantation in children. As it was prepared, the TCRbeta library received unique molecular identifiers. TCRdb re-called the PCR reads with MiXCR, one entry per CDR3 protein. This sample yields 40,000 to 55,000 distinct CDR3 sequences, of which 5.5% to 7.5% are seen a single time; over 30% belongs to the top ten. Study findings and constraints: It was newly produced T cells that mostly accounted for T-cell counts and diversity one year after transplant. Some patients' high day-60 TCRbeta diversity was traced to surviving recipient T cells and thymic progenitors. About two months after transplant, alpha-beta T cells reportedly came from several hundred expanded graft clones.

Trimming shortened V by 2 bases and J by 2 bases, and 21 bases separated the two germline ends. The CDR3 has 18 amino acids. Germline V CDR1 and CDR2: SGHAT, FQNNGV. A few counts support this clonotype. What it recognizes is unknown. Sample: PBMCs, mostly from graft donor cells, taken 60 days after TCRalphabeta/CD19-depleted stem cell transplant. The J gene is TRBJ2-5, the V gene TRBV11-2; tentatively, D is TRBD2 (5 bases). This clonotype was obtained from a female patient aged 2-9 years who had a stem cell transplant for aplastic anemia, so the T cells may come from the graft donor. The CDR3 here is CASSLLDSGWQRQETQYF. The CDR3 DNA reads TGTGCCAGCAGCTTACTCGACTCGGGATGGCAAAGGCAAGAGACCCAGTACTTC. Based on the CDR3 plus reference TRBV11-2 and TRBJ2-5, the full variable domain is EAGVAQSPRYKIIEKRQSVAFWCNPISGHATLYWYQQILGQGPKLLIQFQNNGVVDDSQLPKDRFSAERLKGVDSTLKIQPAKLEDSAVYLCASSLLDSGWQRQETQYFGPGTRLLVL.